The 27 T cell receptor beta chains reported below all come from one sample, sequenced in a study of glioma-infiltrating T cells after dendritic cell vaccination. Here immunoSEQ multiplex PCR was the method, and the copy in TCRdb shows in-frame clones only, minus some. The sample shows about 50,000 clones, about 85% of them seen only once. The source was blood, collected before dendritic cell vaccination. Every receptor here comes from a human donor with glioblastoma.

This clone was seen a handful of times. The CDR3 region is CASSPRTEAFF. The CDR3 DNA reads as TGTGCCAGCAGCCCCAGGACTGAAGCTTTCTTT. The chain has TRBV11-2 and TRBJ1-1; D gene unclear. CDR1 SGHAT and CDR2 FQNNGV come from the germline V gene. This CDR3 region has 11 residues. V lost 5 bases and J lost 5, with 6 bases in between.

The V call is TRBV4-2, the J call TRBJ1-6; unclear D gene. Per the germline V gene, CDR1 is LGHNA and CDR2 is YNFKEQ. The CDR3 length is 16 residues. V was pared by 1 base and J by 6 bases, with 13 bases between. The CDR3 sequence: CASSQGQNTGNSPLHF. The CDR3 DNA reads TGTGCCAGCAGCCAAGGCCAAAACACGGGTAATTCACCCCTCCACTTT.

This CDR3 reads CASSPTQLGQYF. For the CDR3, the DNA is TGTGCCAGCAGTCCGACACAGCTGGGGCAGTATTTT. The chain is built from TRBV6-6 and TRBJ2-3, with unresolved D. Looked up from germline, CDR1 is MNHNY and CDR2 is SVGAGI (reference sequence). Between the trimmed V and J ends, which lost 5 bases and 11 bases, there was a span of 14 bases. The CDR3 has 12 amino acids.

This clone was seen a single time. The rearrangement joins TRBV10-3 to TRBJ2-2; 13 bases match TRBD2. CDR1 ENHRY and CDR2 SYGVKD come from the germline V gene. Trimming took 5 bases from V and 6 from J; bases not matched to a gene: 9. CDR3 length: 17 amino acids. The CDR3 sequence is CAISSLAGGPISGELFF. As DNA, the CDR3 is TGTGCCATCAGTTCACTAGCGGGGGGGCCGATTTCCGGGGAGCTGTTTTTT.

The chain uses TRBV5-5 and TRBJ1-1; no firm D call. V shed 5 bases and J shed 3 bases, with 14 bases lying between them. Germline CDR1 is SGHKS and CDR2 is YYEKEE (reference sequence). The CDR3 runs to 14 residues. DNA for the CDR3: TGTGCCAGCAGAGCGGGTAATTCGGACACTGAAGCTTTCTTT. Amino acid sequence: CASRAGNSDTEAFF.

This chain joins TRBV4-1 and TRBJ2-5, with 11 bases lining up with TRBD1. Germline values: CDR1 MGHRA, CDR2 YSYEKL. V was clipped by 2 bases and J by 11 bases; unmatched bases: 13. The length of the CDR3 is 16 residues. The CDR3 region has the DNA TGCGCCAGCAGCCAAACCGGACAGGGGGCGAGGCGGGAGCAGTACTTC. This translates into CASSQTGQGARREQYF.

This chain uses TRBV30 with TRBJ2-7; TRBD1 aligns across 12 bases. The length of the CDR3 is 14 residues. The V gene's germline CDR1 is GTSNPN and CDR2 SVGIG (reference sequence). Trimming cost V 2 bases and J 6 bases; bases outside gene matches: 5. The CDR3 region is CAWSRGTGGAEQYF. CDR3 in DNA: TGTGCCTGGAGTCGAGGGACAGGGGGCGCCGAGCAGTACTTC.

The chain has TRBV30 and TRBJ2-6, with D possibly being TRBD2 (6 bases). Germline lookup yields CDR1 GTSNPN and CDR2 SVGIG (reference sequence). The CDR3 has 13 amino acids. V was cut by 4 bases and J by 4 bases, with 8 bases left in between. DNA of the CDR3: TGTGCCTGGATGGGGAGGGGGGCCAACGTCCTGACTTTC. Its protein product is CAWMGRGANVLTF.

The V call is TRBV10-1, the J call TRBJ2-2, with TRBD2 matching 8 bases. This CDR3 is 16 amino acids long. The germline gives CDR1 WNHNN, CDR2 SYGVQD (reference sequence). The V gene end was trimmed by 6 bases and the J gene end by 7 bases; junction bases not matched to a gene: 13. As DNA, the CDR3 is TGCGCCAGCAGCAAGTCGTCCGGGAGGGCTATCGGGGAGCTGTTTTTT. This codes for CASSKSSGRAIGELFF.

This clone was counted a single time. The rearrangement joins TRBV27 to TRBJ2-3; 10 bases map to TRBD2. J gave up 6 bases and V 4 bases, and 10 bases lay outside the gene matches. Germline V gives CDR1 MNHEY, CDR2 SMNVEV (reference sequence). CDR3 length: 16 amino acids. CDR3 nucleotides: TGTGCCAGCAGTTCTTATGGCGGGACTAGCGTGGATACGCAGTATTTT. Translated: CASSSYGGTSVDTQYF.

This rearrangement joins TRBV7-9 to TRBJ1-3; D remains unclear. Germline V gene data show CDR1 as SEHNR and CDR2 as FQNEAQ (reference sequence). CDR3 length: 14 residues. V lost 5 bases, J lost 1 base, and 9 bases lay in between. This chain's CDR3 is CASSPGESGNTIYF. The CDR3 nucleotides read TGTGCCAGCAGCCCCGGTGAGTCTGGAAACACCATATATTTT.

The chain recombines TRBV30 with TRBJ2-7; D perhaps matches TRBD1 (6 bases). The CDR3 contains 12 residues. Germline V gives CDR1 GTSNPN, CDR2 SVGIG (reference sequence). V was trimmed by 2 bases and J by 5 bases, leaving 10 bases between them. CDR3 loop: CAWSYRDNEQYF. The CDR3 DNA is TGTGCCTGGAGTTACAGGGATAACGAGCAGTACTTC.

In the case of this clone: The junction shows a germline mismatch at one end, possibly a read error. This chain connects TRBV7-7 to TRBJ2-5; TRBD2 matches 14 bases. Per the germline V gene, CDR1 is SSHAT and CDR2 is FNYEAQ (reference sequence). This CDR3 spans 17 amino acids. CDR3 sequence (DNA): TGTGCTAGCAGCTTAAAGGGACTAGCGGGAGCCGGGGAGACCCAGTACTTC. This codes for CASSLKGLAGAGETQYF.

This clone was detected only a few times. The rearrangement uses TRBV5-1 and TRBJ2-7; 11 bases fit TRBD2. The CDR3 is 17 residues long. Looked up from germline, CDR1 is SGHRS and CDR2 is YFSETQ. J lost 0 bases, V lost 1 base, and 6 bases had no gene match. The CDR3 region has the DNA TGCGCCAGCAGCTTGACCTTCACTAGCGGGAGCTCCTACGAGCAGTACTTC. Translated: CASSLTFTSGSSYEQYF. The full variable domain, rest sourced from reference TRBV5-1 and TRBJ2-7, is KAGVTQTPRYLIKTRGQQVTLSCSPISGHRSVSWYQQTPGQGLQFLFEYFSETQRNKGNFPGRFSGRQFSNSRSEMNVSTLELGDSALYLCASSLTFTSGSSYEQYFGPGTRLTVT.

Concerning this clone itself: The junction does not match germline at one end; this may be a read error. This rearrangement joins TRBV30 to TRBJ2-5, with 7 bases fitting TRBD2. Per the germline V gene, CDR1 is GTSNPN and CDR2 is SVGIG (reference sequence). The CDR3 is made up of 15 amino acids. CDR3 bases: TGTGCATGGAGTGTGAAGGGAGGGTACCAAGAGACCCAGTACTTC. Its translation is CAWSVKGGYQETQYF.

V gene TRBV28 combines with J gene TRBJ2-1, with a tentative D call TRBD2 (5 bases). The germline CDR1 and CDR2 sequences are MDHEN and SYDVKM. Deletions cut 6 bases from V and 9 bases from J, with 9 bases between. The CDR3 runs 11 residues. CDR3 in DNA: TGTGCCAGCAGCCCTAGCAGTGAGCAGTTCTTC. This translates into CASSPSSEQFF.

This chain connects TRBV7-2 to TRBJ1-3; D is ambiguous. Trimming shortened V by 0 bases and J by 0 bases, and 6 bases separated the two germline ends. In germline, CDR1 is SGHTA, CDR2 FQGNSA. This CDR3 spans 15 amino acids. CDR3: CASSLAASSGNTIYF. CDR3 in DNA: TGTGCCAGCAGCTTAGCGGCAAGCTCTGGAAACACCATATATTTT.

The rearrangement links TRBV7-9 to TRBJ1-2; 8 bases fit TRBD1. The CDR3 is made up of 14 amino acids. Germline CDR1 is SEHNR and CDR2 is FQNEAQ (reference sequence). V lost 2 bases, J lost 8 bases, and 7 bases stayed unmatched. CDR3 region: CASSLIQGAGGYTF. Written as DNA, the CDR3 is TGTGCCAGCAGCTTAATCCAGGGGGCGGGCGGCTACACCTTC.

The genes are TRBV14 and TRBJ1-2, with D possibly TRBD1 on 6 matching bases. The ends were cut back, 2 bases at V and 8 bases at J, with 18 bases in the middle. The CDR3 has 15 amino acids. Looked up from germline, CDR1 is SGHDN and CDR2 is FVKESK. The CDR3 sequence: CASSQQQGGLEGYTF. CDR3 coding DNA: TGTGCCAGCAGCCAACAACAGGGAGGGTTGGAGGGCTACACCTTC.

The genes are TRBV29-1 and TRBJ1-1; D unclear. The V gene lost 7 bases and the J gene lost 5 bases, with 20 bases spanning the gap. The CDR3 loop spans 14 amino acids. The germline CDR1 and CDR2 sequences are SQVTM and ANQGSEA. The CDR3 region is CSATADDDETEAFF. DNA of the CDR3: TGCAGCGCCACAGCGGACGATGATGAAACTGAAGCTTTCTTT.

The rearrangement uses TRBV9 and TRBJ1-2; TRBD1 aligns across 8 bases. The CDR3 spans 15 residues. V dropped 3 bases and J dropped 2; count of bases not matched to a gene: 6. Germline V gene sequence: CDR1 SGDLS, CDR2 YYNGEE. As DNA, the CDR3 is TGTGCCAGCAGCGCGACGACAGGGGCGAACTATGGCTACACCTTC. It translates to CASSATTGANYGYTF.

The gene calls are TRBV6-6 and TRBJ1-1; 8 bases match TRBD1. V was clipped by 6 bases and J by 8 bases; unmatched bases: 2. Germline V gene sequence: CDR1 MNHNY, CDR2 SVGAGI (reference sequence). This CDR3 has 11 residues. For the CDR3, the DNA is TGTGCCAGCAGCCAGGGGGCAGAAGCTTTCTTT. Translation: CASSQGAEAFF.

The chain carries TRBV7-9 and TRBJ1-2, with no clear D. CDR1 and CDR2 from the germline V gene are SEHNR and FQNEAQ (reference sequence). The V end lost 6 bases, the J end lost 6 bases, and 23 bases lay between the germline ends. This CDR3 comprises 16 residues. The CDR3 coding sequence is TGTGCCAGCAGTACCTACCCGGCAGTGGCTGGAGATGGCTACACCTTC. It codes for CASSTYPAVAGDGYTF.

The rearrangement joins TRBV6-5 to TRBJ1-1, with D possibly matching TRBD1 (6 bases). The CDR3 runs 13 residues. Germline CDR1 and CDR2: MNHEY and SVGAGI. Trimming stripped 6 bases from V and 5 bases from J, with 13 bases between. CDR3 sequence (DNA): TGTGCCAGCAGCCCCAGGGGTCGGACTGAAGCTTTCTTT. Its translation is CASSPRGRTEAFF.

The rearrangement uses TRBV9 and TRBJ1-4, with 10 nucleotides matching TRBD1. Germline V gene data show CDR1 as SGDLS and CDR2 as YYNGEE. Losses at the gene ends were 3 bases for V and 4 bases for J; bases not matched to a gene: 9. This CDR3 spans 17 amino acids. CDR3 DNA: TGTGCCAGCAGCGCAACCGGGACAGGGGTCGTTAATGAAAAACTGTTTTTT. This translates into CASSATGTGVVNEKLFF.

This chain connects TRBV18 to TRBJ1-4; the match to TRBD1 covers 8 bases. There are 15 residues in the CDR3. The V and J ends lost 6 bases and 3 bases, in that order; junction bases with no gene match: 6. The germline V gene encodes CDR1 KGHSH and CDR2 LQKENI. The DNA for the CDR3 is TGTGCCAGCTCGCCGCAGGGGGCGCCTAATGAAAAACTGTTTTTT. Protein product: CASSPQGAPNEKLFF.

The CDR3 protein is CASSSNRGDYGYTF. The CDR3 DNA reads TGTGCCAGCAGTTCCAACAGGGGGGACTATGGCTACACCTTC. The chain is built from TRBV2 and TRBJ1-2, with TRBD1 matching over 8 bases. V lost 5 bases to trimming and J lost 3 bases; unmatched junction nucleotides: 5. The CDR3 loop spans 14 amino acids. Germline CDR1 reads SNHLY; CDR2 reads FYNNEI.